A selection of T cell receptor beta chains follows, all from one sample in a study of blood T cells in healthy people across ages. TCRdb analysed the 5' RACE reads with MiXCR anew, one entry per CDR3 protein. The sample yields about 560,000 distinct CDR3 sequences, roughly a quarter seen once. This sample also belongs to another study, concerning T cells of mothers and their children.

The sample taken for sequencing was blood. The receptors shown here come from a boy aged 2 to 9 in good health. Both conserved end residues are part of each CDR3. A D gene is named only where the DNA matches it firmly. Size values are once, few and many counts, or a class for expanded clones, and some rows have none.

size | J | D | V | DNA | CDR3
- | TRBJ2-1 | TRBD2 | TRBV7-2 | TGTGCCAGCAGCCATTCTAACCGGCTAGCGGGAGTCAATGAGCAGTTCTTC | CASSHSNRLAGVNEQFF
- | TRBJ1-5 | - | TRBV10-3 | TGTGCCATCAGTGGGACAAACAATCAGCCCCAGCATTTT | CAISGTNNQPQHF
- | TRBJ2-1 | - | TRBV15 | TGTGCCACCAGCGGGCGGGCCCAACTGGCTTACAATGAGCAGTTCTTC | CATSGRAQLAYNEQFF
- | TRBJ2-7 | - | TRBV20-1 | TGCAGTGCTAGATTTGGGGGAGCTGAGCAGTACTTC | CSARFGGAEQYF
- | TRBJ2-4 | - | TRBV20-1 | TGCAGTGCTAGAGGGGGAGATGCCAAAAACATTCAGTACTTC | CSARGGDAKNIQYF
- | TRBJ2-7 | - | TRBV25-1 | TGTGCCAGCAGGGGACCCGTACAGGGCGAGCAGTACTTC | CASRGPVQGEQYF
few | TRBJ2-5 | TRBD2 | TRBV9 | TGTGCCAGCAGCATAGTCTCTAGCGGGGGGCCTGGGACCCAGTACTTC | CASSIVSSGGPGTQYF
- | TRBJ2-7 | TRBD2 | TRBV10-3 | TGTGCCATCAGTCGCGCTAGCGGGGACCGTTACTACGAGCAGTACTTC | CAISRASGDRYYEQYF
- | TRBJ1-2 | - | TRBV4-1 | TGCGCCAGCAGCCAAGGATCCGGAGGGTCGGACTATGGCTACACCTTC | CASSQGSGGSDYGYTF
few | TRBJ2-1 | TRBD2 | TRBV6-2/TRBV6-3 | TGTGCCAGCAGTTACCCCGGACTAGCAGCAAACAATGAGCAGTTCTTC | CASSYPGLAANNEQFF
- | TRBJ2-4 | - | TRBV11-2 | TGTGCCAGCAGCTTGAGTGGTGGCAAAAACATTCAGTACTTC | CASSLSGGKNIQYF